A selection of T cell receptor beta chains follows, all from one sample in a study of T cell repertoires in cytomegalovirus infection. TCRdb redid the calling of the reads with MiXCR, one entry per CDR3 protein. The table lists fewer than 550,000 distinct CDR3 sequences, approximately 11% of them singletons, with about 9.4% in the top ten. The sequencing input was PBMCs. The receptors were gathered from a human donor in good health (CMV status not recorded). Some clones in this sample may be carry-over from other donors' samples. Both conserved end residues are part of each CDR3. A D gene is named only where the DNA matches it firmly. Expanded clones are given a class, and other clones once, few, many or no size at all.

CDR3: CASSPPSAQPQHF
DNA: TGTGCCAGCTCACCACCATCGGCACAGCCCCAGCATTTT
size: NA
D: NA
J: TRBJ1-5
V: TRBV18

CDR3: CASSYSMGYSNEKLFF
DNA: TGTGCCAGCAGTTACTCGATGGGTTATTCTAATGAAAAACTGTTTTTT
size: many
D: NA
J: TRBJ1-4
V: TRBV6-5

CDR3: CASSPDRNYNSPLHF
DNA: TGTGCCAGCAGCCCAGACAGGAATTATAATTCACCCCTCCACTTT
size: many
D: NA
J: TRBJ1-6
V: TRBV7-8

CDR3: CACLGTAAGTEAFF
DNA: TGTGCCTGCCTGGGGACGGCTGCTGGCACTGAAGCTTTCTTT
size: NA
D: NA
J: TRBJ1-1
V: TRBV19

CDR3: CASSKGDTGELFF
DNA: TGTGCCTCCAGCAAGGGAGACACCGGGGAGCTGTTTTTT
size: few
D: NA
J: TRBJ2-2
V: TRBV30

CDR3: CASSQGREIRRDTQYF
DNA: TGCGCCAGCAGCCAAGGGCGCGAGATCAGGAGAGATACGCAGTATTTT
size: many
D: NA
J: TRBJ2-3
V: TRBV4-1

CDR3: CASSLFRASGPLKNYEQYF
DNA: TGTGCCAGCAGCTTATTTCGTGCTAGCGGGCCTCTGAAAAACTACGAGCAGTACTTC
size: many
D: TRBD2
J: TRBJ2-7
V: TRBV11-2

CDR3: CASKERDNNEQFF
DNA: TGTGCCAGTAAGGAGCGGGACAACAATGAGCAGTTCTTC
size: NA
D: NA
J: TRBJ2-1
V: TRBV19

CDR3: CASSEDVGGQGNQPQHF
DNA: TGTGCCAGCAGTGAAGATGTGGGGGGGCAAGGCAATCAGCCCCAGCATTTT
size: many
D: NA
J: TRBJ1-5
V: TRBV6-1

CDR3: CASSLSGRKGGRQYF
DNA: TGTGCCAGCAGTTTGTCGGGGAGGAAGGGGGGTAGGCAGTACTTC
size: NA
D: NA
J: TRBJ2-7
V: TRBV28

CDR3: CASSFYPSGRVLEQYF
DNA: TGTGCCAGCAGCTTTTATCCTAGCGGGAGGGTCCTCGAGCAGTACTTC
size: many
D: TRBD2
J: TRBJ2-7
V: TRBV7-2

CDR3: CASSLQGPNTGELFF
DNA: TGTGCCAGCAGCTTGCAGGGGCCCAACACCGGGGAGCTGTTTTTT
size: many
D: NA
J: TRBJ2-2
V: TRBV7-2

CDR3: CASSSLGGHQPQHF
DNA: TGTGCCAGCAGTTCCCTAGGGGGGCACCAGCCCCAGCATTTT
size: few
D: NA
J: TRBJ1-5
V: TRBV27

CDR3: CASRPSGGTNEKLFF
DNA: TGCGCCAGCAGGCCCTCAGGGGGAACTAATGAAAAACTGTTTTTT
size: few
D: TRBD1
J: TRBJ1-4
V: TRBV5-1

CDR3: CASSLSVGQPQHF
DNA: TGCGCCAGCAGCCTGTCGGTAGGACAGCCCCAGCATTTT
size: few
D: NA
J: TRBJ1-5
V: TRBV4-1

CDR3: CSVDGLAGGRPAGQYF
DNA: TGCAGCGTAGATGGACTAGCGGGGGGGCGGCCGGCGGGGCAGTACTTC
size: NA
D: TRBD2
J: TRBJ2-7
V: TRBV29-1

CDR3: CSVSDRANTEAFF
DNA: TGCAGCGTGTCGGACAGGGCTAACACTGAAGCTTTCTTT
size: NA
D: TRBD1
J: TRBJ1-1
V: TRBV29-1

CDR3: CASSDPLNEQFF
DNA: TGTGCCAGCAGTGACCCGCTCAATGAGCAGTTCTTC
size: many
D: NA
J: TRBJ2-1
V: TRBV6-2/TRBV6-3

CDR3: CASSSGQSSSKNIQYF
DNA: TGCGCCAGCAGCTCTGGACAGTCATCGTCCAAAAACATTCAGTACTTC
size: many
D: NA
J: TRBJ2-4
V: TRBV5-1

CDR3: CASSVAQDKNIQYF
DNA: TGTGCCAGCAGCGTAGCACAGGACAAAAACATTCAGTACTTC
size: NA
D: NA
J: TRBJ2-4
V: TRBV9

CDR3: CASSGDSGETQYF
DNA: TGTGCCAGCAGCGGGGACAGTGGGGAGACCCAGTACTTC
size: few
D: TRBD1
J: TRBJ2-5
V: TRBV7-9

CDR3: CASSANREETGELFF
DNA: TGTGCCAGCAGTGCCAACAGGGAGGAAACCGGGGAGCTGTTTTTT
size: many
D: NA
J: TRBJ2-2
V: TRBV28

CDR3: CASSLNPGRDTGELFF
DNA: TGCGCCAGCAGCTTGAACCCTGGGCGAGACACCGGGGAGCTGTTTTTT
size: many
D: NA
J: TRBJ2-2
V: TRBV5-1

CDR3: CASSEASNQPQHF
DNA: TGTGCCAGCTCGGAGGCCAGCAATCAGCCCCAGCATTTT
size: NA
D: NA
J: TRBJ1-5
V: TRBV18

CDR3: CASSFRGRSETQYF
DNA: TGTGCCAGCAGCTTCAGGGGGCGGTCAGAGACCCAGTACTTC
size: many
D: TRBD1
J: TRBJ2-5
V: TRBV7-3

CDR3: CASSFDNTQYF
DNA: TGTGCCAGCAGCTTTGACAATACGCAGTATTTT
size: NA
D: NA
J: TRBJ2-3
V: TRBV11-1

CDR3: CASSAVPRGSSYNEQFF
DNA: TGTGCCAGCAGCGCGGTACCTCGGGGGAGCTCCTACAATGAGCAGTTCTTC
size: many
D: NA
J: TRBJ2-1
V: TRBV7-8

CDR3: CASSRAEGGRYEQYF
DNA: TGTGCCAGCAGTCGTGCCGAGGGGGGTCGCTACGAGCAGTACTTC
size: NA
D: NA
J: TRBJ2-7
V: TRBV27

CDR3: CASSRRGEQYF
DNA: TGTGCCAGCAGCCGGAGGGGGGAGCAGTACTTC
size: many
D: NA
J: TRBJ2-7
V: TRBV5-6

CDR3: CASSLDRGRSGNEQFF
DNA: TGTGCCAGCAGCTTGGACAGGGGAAGGTCAGGGAATGAGCAGTTCTTC
size: many
D: TRBD1
J: TRBJ2-1
V: TRBV5-5

CDR3: CASSLGQGAEAFF
DNA: TGTGCCAGCAGTCTGGGACAGGGCGCTGAAGCTTTCTTT
size: many
D: TRBD1
J: TRBJ1-1
V: TRBV6-1

CDR3: CASSLRTVAYNEQFF
DNA: TGTGCCAGCAGCCTCCGGACGGTTGCCTACAATGAGCAGTTCTTC
size: NA
D: NA
J: TRBJ2-1
V: TRBV3-1

CDR3: CASSLTATVNYGYTF
DNA: TGCGCCAGCAGCTTGACGGCCACAGTTAACTATGGCTACACCTTC
size: NA
D: NA
J: TRBJ1-2
V: TRBV5-1

CDR3: CASSQSRDRPTYSGRVKNIQYF
DNA: TGCGCCAGCAGTCAAAGTCGGGACAGGCCTACTTATAGCGGGAGGGTCAAAAACATTCAGTACTTC
size: many
D: TRBD2
J: TRBJ2-4
V: TRBV23-1

CDR3: CASSSPTGTRILDEQYF
DNA: TGTGCCAGCAGTTCACCAACCGGGACTAGGATTCTTGACGAGCAGTACTTC
size: many
D: TRBD2
J: TRBJ2-7
V: TRBV28

CDR3: CASSLEASGPTDTQYF
DNA: TGCGCCAGCAGCTTGGAGGCTAGCGGGCCCACAGATACGCAGTATTTT
size: many
D: TRBD2
J: TRBJ2-3
V: TRBV5-1

CDR3: CASRLKLAGVNEQFF
DNA: TGTGCCAGCAGGCTAAAACTAGCGGGGGTCAATGAGCAGTTCTTC
size: few
D: TRBD2
J: TRBJ2-1
V: TRBV11-1

CDR3: CAGKGVGNQPQHF
DNA: TGTGCCGGGAAGGGGGTCGGCAATCAGCCCCAGCATTTT
size: many
D: NA
J: TRBJ1-5
V: TRBV2

CDR3: CAISTHREQFF
DNA: TGTGCCATCAGTACTCACAGGGAGCAGTTCTTC
size: few
D: NA
J: TRBJ2-1
V: TRBV10-3

CDR3: CASSPLGGIYNEQFF
DNA: TGTGCCAGCAGTCCCCTGGGGGGCATCTACAATGAGCAGTTCTTC
size: NA
D: NA
J: TRBJ2-1
V: TRBV28

CDR3: CASTSGSTGELFF
DNA: TGTGCCAGTACGTCAGGATCCACCGGGGAGCTGTTTTTT
size: many
D: NA
J: TRBJ2-2
V: TRBV5-4

CDR3: CVTGLAGREQYF
DNA: TGTGTTACGGGACTAGCGGGGAGAGAGCAGTACTTC
size: few
D: TRBD2
J: TRBJ2-7
V: TRBV28